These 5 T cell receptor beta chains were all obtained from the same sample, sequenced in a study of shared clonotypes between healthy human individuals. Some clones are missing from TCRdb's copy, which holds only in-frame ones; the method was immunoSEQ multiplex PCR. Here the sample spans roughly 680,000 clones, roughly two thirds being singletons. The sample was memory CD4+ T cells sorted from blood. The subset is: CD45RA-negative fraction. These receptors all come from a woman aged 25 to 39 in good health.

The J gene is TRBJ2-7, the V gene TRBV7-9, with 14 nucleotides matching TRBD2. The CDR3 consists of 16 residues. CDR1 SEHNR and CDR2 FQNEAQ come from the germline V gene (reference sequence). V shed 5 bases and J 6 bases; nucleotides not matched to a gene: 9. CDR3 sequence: CASSHPTSGRAGEQYF. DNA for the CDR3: TGTGCCAGCAGCCACCCGACTAGCGGGAGGGCGGGCGAGCAGTACTTC.

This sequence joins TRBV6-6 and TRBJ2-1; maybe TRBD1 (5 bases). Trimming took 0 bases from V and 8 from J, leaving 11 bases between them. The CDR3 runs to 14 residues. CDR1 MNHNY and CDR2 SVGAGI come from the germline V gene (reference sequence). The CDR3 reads CASSYSGVGDEQFF. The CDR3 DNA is TGTGCCAGCAGTTACTCAGGGGTTGGGGATGAGCAGTTCTTC.

The CDR3 spells CASSPLLAGGREQYF. Written as DNA, the CDR3 is TGTGCCAGCAGTCCCCTACTAGCGGGAGGCCGAGAGCAGTACTTC. The chain has TRBV27 and TRBJ2-7; 12 bases align to TRBD2. The J segment lost 7 bases and the V segment lost 5 bases, leaving 9 bases of the junction unmatched. This CDR3 region has 15 residues. Per germline, CDR1 MNHEY and CDR2 SMNVEV (reference sequence).

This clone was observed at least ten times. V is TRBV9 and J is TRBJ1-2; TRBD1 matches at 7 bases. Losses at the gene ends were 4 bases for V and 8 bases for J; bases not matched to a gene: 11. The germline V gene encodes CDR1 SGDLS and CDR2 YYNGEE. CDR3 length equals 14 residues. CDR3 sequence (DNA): TGTGCCAGCAGCCCCTCCCGCCGGGACAGAGGCTACACCTTC. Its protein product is CASSPSRRDRGYTF.

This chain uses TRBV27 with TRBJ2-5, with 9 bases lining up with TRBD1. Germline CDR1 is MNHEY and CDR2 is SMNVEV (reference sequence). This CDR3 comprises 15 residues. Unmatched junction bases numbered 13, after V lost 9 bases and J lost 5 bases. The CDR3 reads CASHPRTGAGETQYF. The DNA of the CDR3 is TGTGCCAGTCACCCTCGGACAGGGGCAGGGGAGACCCAGTACTTC.